This entry features one T cell receptor delta chain sequence. This clone was observed a few times. Its specific antigen is unknown. This likely traces to a read error, being one base from a far larger clone. The sample carries other DNA sequences with the same CDR3. This sample is drawn from a study of DNA immune sequencing with unique molecular identifiers (dated by TCRdb to about 2020). Study-level background: Immunomagnetic cell separation was used to enrich gammadelta T cells from buffy coats, and the genomic DNA of the enriched gammadelta T cells was sequenced. An ultrasensitive DNA-based TRD repertoire sequencing method using PCR-introduced unique molecular identifiers was developed and validated in the study. For the enriched versus non-enriched comparison, approximately 100 ng enriched gammadelta T-cell DNA and 0.95 to 1 ug non-enriched PBMC DNA were sequenced. Fluorescence-activated cell sorting was used to enrich gammadelta T cells from PBMC of 10 healthy individuals. All donors were healthy people, and ten of the donors were profiled using sorted gammadelta T cells from peripheral blood. The method was checked using synthetic reference molecules and blood samples from healthy people.

The study at large found these results: Among clonotypes from healthy donors, the most common TRD rearrangement was TRDV2 paired with TRDJ1. TRD repertoire diversity varied between healthy donors, with several donors highly oligoclonal where top 5 clonotypes exceeded half of productive molecules. The primer-based approach cannot detect novel TRD sequences that are not targeted by the primers.

Library preparation was by multiplex PCR. A 32-plex assay amplified the genomic DNA, with primers for all 8 TRDV and 4 TRDJ genes spanning the CDR3. A 12-nucleotide UMI was added during two to three barcoding PCR cycles, followed by a second PCR with Illumina adapter primers. AMPure XP beads were used for library purification, and library quality was checked on a Fragment Analyzer with the HS NGS Fragment kit. The sequencing was run with an Illumina MiniSeq mid-output kit, including approximately 20% PhiX, and 150 cycles of paired-end reads. In the authors' own workflow: MIGEC version 1.2.9 was used to process the reads, grouping reads by UMI and building error-corrected consensus sequences. Post-processing used modified VDJtools version 1.2.1 scripts and the tcR R package. TCRdb reran clone calling on the public reads with CATT; rows sharing one DNA sequence were then combined. Clone size and V and J calls follow TCRdb, not the original study. A total of thousands of delta-chain clones appear in this sample, over 10% of them only once. The ten top clones hold about half of the sample.

CDR1 GEAIGNYY and CDR2 EKD are derived from the germline V gene. The CDR3 covers 15 residues, taking in both the cysteine and the phenylalanine. Only CDR3 DNA remains: 45 bases, in frame from the first base. V gives up 3 bases and J gives up 0 bases, and the segment between their germline ends measures 13 bases. The receptor's source is a human donor in good health. Rearrangement joined TRDV2 to TRDJ1; a tentative D match to TRDD3 spans 6 bases. Sequenced: gamma-delta T cells enriched from blood buffy coat, or unenriched PBMCs (not recorded which). The CDR3 is CACDLLGTDTDKLIF. The base sequence is TGTGCCTGTGACCTACTGGGTACAGACACCGATAAACTCATCTTT.